Below, 8 T cell receptor beta chains from the same sample are listed, as sequenced in a study of cytomegalovirus exposure and HLA in healthy donors (dated by TCRdb to the late 2010s). The library was made by the immunoSEQ multiplex PCR assay. For the multiplex PCR, a mixture combining 60 forward primers for TCR Vbeta segments and 13 reverse primers for TCR Jbeta segments was used. Not all clones reach the TCRdb copy of this immuneACCESS table, which keeps in-frame sequences only. Checked studies attribute under half of the gap to unresolved V genes and leave the rest unexplained. Recorded for this sample are roughly 100,000 clones; about three fifths of them occurred a single time. Over 4% of the sample belongs to the ten largest clones. Sequencing input: PBMCs. Receptors were obtained from a human donor in good health.

The CDR3 sequence is CASSPGHVGEKLFF. Here the CDR3 DNA reads TGTGCCAGCAGCCCCGGACATGTCGGTGAAAAACTGTTTTTT. This rearrangement joins TRBV7-9 to TRBJ1-4; D might be TRBD1 (5 bases). Germline CDR1 SEHNR, CDR2 FQNEAQ (reference sequence). The CDR3 covers 14 residues. V dropped 5 bases and J dropped 7 bases, with 14 bases sitting between them.

The chain is built from TRBV5-1 and TRBJ2-7; 8 bases fit TRBD1. Germline lookup yields CDR1 SGHRS and CDR2 YFSETQ. V trimming: 4 bases; J trimming: 9 bases; junction bases outside the gene matches: 15. There are 15 residues in the CDR3. CDR3 in amino acids: CASSAGQGPPMGQYF. The CDR3 DNA reads as TGCGCCAGCAGCGCAGGACAGGGACCTCCTATGGGGCAGTACTTC.

V is TRBV29-1 and J is TRBJ2-2; a weak D match, TRBD1 (5 bases). The germline V gene has CDR1 SQVTM and CDR2 ANQGSEA. The CDR3 covers 11 residues. Trimming pared 7 bases from V and 4 bases from J, leaving 7 bases between. The CDR3 spells CSARVTGELFF. The CDR3 nucleotides read TGCAGCGCCAGGGTCACCGGGGAGCTGTTTTTT.

CDR3 sequence (DNA): TGTGCCAGCAGTTACCCCATAGCGGGAAGGGGGGAGCAGTACTTC. Translated, it gives CASSYPIAGRGEQYF. The V and J genes are TRBV6-5 and TRBJ2-7; 8 positions agree with TRBD2. This CDR3 spans 15 amino acids. CDR1 is MNHEY, CDR2 SVGAGI, per germline. With 2 bases clipped from V and 7 bases from J, the junction kept 10 bases outside the gene matches.

The rearrangement links TRBV6-6 to TRBJ2-7, with 9 bases fitting TRBD2. The CDR3 length is 15 residues. Trimming cost V 6 bases and J 4 bases; bases outside gene matches: 10. Germline loops: CDR1 MNHNY, CDR2 SVGAGI (reference sequence). The CDR3 is CASRHPGLAAYEQYF. The CDR3, as DNA: TGTGCCAGCAGGCATCCGGGACTAGCAGCTTACGAGCAGTACTTC.

V is TRBV12-5 and J is TRBJ1-2, with no clear D. Deletions cut 1 base from V and 1 base from J, with 22 bases between. The CDR3 loop spans 19 amino acids. Per germline, CDR1 LGHNT and CDR2 FRNRAP. The DNA for the CDR3 is TGTGCTAGTGGTTTGGGCTCGGACTTATTCCAAAAAGATAACTATGGCTACACCTTC. Amino acid sequence: CASGLGSDLFQKDNYGYTF.

The chain joins TRBV5-4 to TRBJ2-2, with 11 bases lining up with TRBD2. Per germline, CDR1 SGHNT and CDR2 YYREEE (reference sequence). Trimming at V came to 4 bases and at J to 0 bases, leaving 5 bases not matched to a gene. CDR3 size: 17 residues. The CDR3 loop is CASSPGLADANTGELFF. CDR3 coding DNA: TGTGCCAGCAGCCCGGGACTAGCGGACGCGAACACCGGGGAGCTGTTTTTT.

The chain couples TRBV5-1 to TRBJ2-7, with D perhaps matching TRBD1 (7 bases). V lost 2 bases and J lost 2, with 17 bases in between. The CDR3 loop spans 16 amino acids. Germline values: CDR1 SGHRS, CDR2 YFSETQ. CDR3 protein: CASSLTGVGGTYEQYF. CDR3 nucleotides: TGCGCCAGCAGCTTAACAGGGGTTGGGGGGACCTACGAGCAGTACTTC.